Each of the 20 T cell receptor beta chains below was sequenced from the same sample in a study of T cell responses to AZD1222 COVID-19 vaccine. TCRdb's copy holds only in-frame clones and misses some; the assay was immunoSEQ multiplex PCR. In the table there are 75,000 to 95,000 clones, around 83% of which are singletons. Sequencing used peripheral blood, obtained on day 0 of AZD1222 vaccination. These receptor sequences come from an adult in good health.

This chain links TRBV11-2 with TRBJ1-4, with a tentative D call TRBD1 (6 bases). Germline CDR1 reads SGHAT; CDR2 reads FQNNGV. Trimming took off 1 base at V and 11 bases at J, with 17 bases between the two ends. The CDR3 spans 15 residues. The CDR3 here is CASSLAGAGVEKLFF. The CDR3 DNA is TGTGCCAGCAGCTTAGCAGGGGCAGGGGTTGAGAAACTGTTTTTT.

The chain recombines TRBV19 with TRBJ1-6, with 8 bases fitting TRBD1. The germline V gene has CDR1 LNHDA and CDR2 SQIVND (reference sequence). The CDR3 loop spans 16 amino acids. The V segment lost 8 bases and the J segment 9 bases; nucleotides outside the gene matches: 15. In DNA, the CDR3 is TGTGCCAGTTCCACCTCCCAGGGGGCTGGTGGTTCACCCCTCCACTTT. This sequence encodes CASSTSQGAGGSPLHF.

The V call is TRBV7-8, the J call TRBJ2-2; a possible D gene is TRBD2 (6 bases). V lost 6 bases and J 6 bases, leaving 20 bases between the germline ends. CDR1 is SGHVS, CDR2 FQNEAQ, per germline. The CDR3 is 16 amino acids. In nucleotides, the CDR3 is TGTGCCAGCAGTCACCCTCGGGACGGAGGGTCCGGGGAGCTGTTTTTT. Translated: CASSHPRDGGSGELFF. The entire variable domain, with the rest obtained from reference TRBV7-8 and TRBJ2-2, is as follows: GAGVSQSPRYKVAKRGQDVALRCDPISGHVSLFWYQQALGQGPEFLTYFQNEAQLDKSGLPSDRFFAERPEGSVSTLKIQRTQQEDSAVYLCASSHPRDGGSGELFFGEGSRLTVL.

There are a few counts of this clone. The V and J genes are TRBV7-9 and TRBJ1-4, with D uncertain. Deletions cut 1 base from V and 8 bases from J, with 14 bases between. Germline CDR1 SEHNR, CDR2 FQNEAQ (reference sequence). The CDR3 runs 15 residues. In DNA form, the CDR3 reads TGTGCCAGCAGCTTAGAACCTGTTCGAAGGGAAAAACTGTTTTTT. Its translation: CASSLEPVRREKLFF. Looking up the rest from reference TRBV7-9 and TRBJ1-4 gives the full variable domain: DTGVSQNPRHKITKRGQNVTFRCDPISEHNRLYWYRQTLGQGPEFLTYFQNEAQLEKSRLLSDRFSAERPKGSFSTLEIQRTEQGDSAMYLCASSLEPVRREKLFFGSGTQLSVL.

The V and J genes are TRBV27 and TRBJ2-6; 12 bases match TRBD1. The CDR3 extends over 17 amino acids. Per the germline V gene, CDR1 is MNHEY and CDR2 is SMNVEV (reference sequence). The ends lost 5 bases at V and 1 base at J; junction bases unmatched: 3. The CDR3 reads CASSGGQGASGANVLTF. CDR3 nucleotides: TGTGCCAGCAGTGGGGGACAGGGGGCGTCTGGGGCCAACGTCCTGACTTTC.

The chain recombines TRBV11-2 with TRBJ1-2; D gene unclear. Trimming shortened V by 0 bases and J by 4 bases, and 15 bases separated the two germline ends. The germline V gene has CDR1 SGHAT and CDR2 FQNNGV. This CDR3 spans 16 amino acids. CDR3 sequence: CASSLEATQGIYGYTF. The CDR3 nucleotides are TGTGCCAGCAGCTTAGAAGCCACCCAAGGGATCTATGGCTACACCTTC. Combining the CDR3 with reference TRBV11-2 and TRBJ1-2 gives the whole variable domain EAGVAQSPRYKIIEKRQSVAFWCNPISGHATLYWYQQILGQGPKLLIQFQNNGVVDDSQLPKDRFSAERLKGVDSTLKIQPAKLEDSAVYLCASSLEATQGIYGYTFGSGTRLTVV.

The V call is TRBV21-1, the J call TRBJ1-6. TRBV21-1 is marked as a pseudogene. The CDR3 sequence is 15 residues long. CDR3 DNA: TGTGCCAGCAGCATCCCCGGCTCCTATAATTCACCCCTCCACTTT. Translation gives CASSIPGSYNSPLHF.

This clone was seen once. V is TRBV15 and J is TRBJ1-4; D unclear. The germline V gene has CDR1 LNHNV and CDR2 YYDKDF (reference sequence). V dropped 5 bases and J dropped 2 bases, with 15 bases sitting between them. This CDR3 comprises 16 residues. The CDR3 coding sequence is TGTGCCACCAGCGGTTTGAGGGTACAGACTAATGAAAAACTGTTTTTT. This gives the protein CATSGLRVQTNEKLFF.

The chain has TRBV6-5 and TRBJ1-5; 9 nucleotides agree with TRBD1. The germline gives CDR1 MNHEY, CDR2 SVGAGI. The V and J ends lost 6 bases and 1 base, in that order; junction bases with no gene match: 4. The CDR3 contains 15 residues. The CDR3 here is CASSSGTGSNQPQHF. In nucleotides, the CDR3 is TGTGCCAGCAGCTCCGGGACAGGGAGCAATCAGCCCCAGCATTTT.

This clone showed up just once. This chain connects TRBV10-3 to TRBJ2-3; tentative D call: TRBD1 (6 bases). CDR1 ENHRY and CDR2 SYGVKD come from the germline V gene. Trimming removed 4 bases from V and 0 bases from J, with 8 bases in between. The CDR3 runs to 14 residues. The CDR3 DNA reads as TGTGCCATCAGTGGGACAGATAGCACAGATACGCAGTATTTT. Its translation: CAISGTDSTDTQYF.

This clone has a single count. J is TRBJ1-5 and V is TRBV6-2 or TRBV6-3, with D possibly being TRBD1 (6 bases). The CDR3 runs to 15 residues. CDR1 is MNHEY and CDR2 is SVGEGT in the germline V gene. The V end was cut by 6 bases, the J end by 0 bases, with 12 bases between. For the CDR3, the DNA is TGTGCCAGCAGCAAGGACAGTAATAGCAATCAGCCCCAGCATTTT. This sequence encodes CASSKDSNSNQPQHF.

The chain employs TRBV7-3 and TRBJ1-1, with D possibly being TRBD1 (5 bases). Looked up from germline, CDR1 is SGHTA and CDR2 is FQGTGA. CDR3 length: 13 amino acids. Trimming removed 1 base from V and 7 bases from J, with 10 bases in between. The CDR3 DNA reads TGTGCCAGCAGCTTAATGGGGCAGGGTGAAGCTTTCTTT. Translated, it gives CASSLMGQGEAFF.

This clone was recorded only once. The chain uses TRBV9 and TRBJ1-2; 9 nucleotides align to TRBD1. Trimming removed 8 bases from V and 5 bases from J; junction bases left unmatched: 1. CDR1 is SGDLS, CDR2 YYNGEE, per germline. The CDR3 extends over 11 amino acids. The CDR3: CASGQGYGYTF. CDR3 sequence (DNA): TGTGCCAGTGGACAGGGGTATGGCTACACCTTC.

Here the CDR3 reads CASSLEGGRYGYTF. The CDR3 DNA reads TGTGCCAGCAGCTTGGAGGGGGGAAGGTATGGCTACACCTTC. The V call is TRBV5-4, the J call TRBJ1-2, with a tentative D call TRBD1 (6 bases). V was cut by 0 bases and J by 5 bases, with 11 bases left in between. The V gene's germline CDR1 is SGHNT and CDR2 YYREEE (reference sequence). CDR3 length: 14 amino acids.

This clone appeared a single time. The gene calls are TRBV28 and TRBJ1-5; D not resolved. CDR3 length: 12 residues. Trimming stripped 5 bases from V and 11 bases from J, with 13 bases between. Germline CDR1 is MDHEN and CDR2 is SYDVKM. CDR3 sequence (DNA): TGTGCCAGCAGTCCTCCCCTTAAAGCCCAGCATTTT. Protein sequence: CASSPPLKAQHF.

This sequence joins TRBV5-1 and TRBJ1-1, with D perhaps TRBD1 (6 bases). The germline CDR1 and CDR2 sequences are SGHRS and YFSETQ. Trimming cost V 4 bases and J 6 bases, with 16 bases left between them. The CDR3 has 14 amino acids. The CDR3 sequence: CASSTTGLESEAFF. Written as DNA, the CDR3 is TGCGCCAGCAGCACAACAGGGTTAGAGTCTGAAGCTTTCTTT.

The chain employs TRBV5-8 and TRBJ2-7; D not certain. V lost 0 bases and J lost 3, with 7 bases in between. Germline V gene lookup returns CDR1 SGHTS and CDR2 YDEGEE. The CDR3 consists of 13 residues. The CDR3 DNA sequence: TGTGCCAGCAGCTTGGGGTCTAGCTACGAGCAGTACTTC. It specifies CASSLGSSYEQYF.

V is TRBV7-3 and J is TRBJ1-2; D may be TRBD1 (6 bases). V lost 5 bases, J lost 8 bases, and 21 bases lay in between. CDR3 size: 15 residues. The germline CDR1 and CDR2 sequences are SGHTA and FQGTGA. CDR3 residues: CASSIGTNPAEGYTF. The CDR3 DNA follows: TGTGCCAGCAGCATCGGGACAAACCCAGCGGAGGGCTACACCTTC.

The DNA of the CDR3 is TGTGCCAGCAGCCCCCGGTGGGCAGGTAGGGGCAATCAGCCCCAGCATTTT. The encoded protein is CASSPRWAGRGNQPQHF. J is TRBJ1-5 and V is TRBV7-2; no definite D call. The CDR3 extends over 17 amino acids. Deletions cut 5 bases from V and 2 bases from J, with 19 bases between. Germline V gene data show CDR1 as SGHTA and CDR2 as FQGNSA.

The chain recombines TRBV6-1 with TRBJ2-2; maybe TRBD1 (8 bases). The CDR3 consists of 18 residues. CDR1 and CDR2 from the germline V gene are MNHNS and SASEGT. V lost 0 bases to trimming and J lost 4 bases, with 18 bases between them. For the CDR3, the DNA is TGTGCCAGCAGTGAAGCGGGAGGGGGCACAGGGGGCACCGGGGAGCTGTTTTTT. Translation: CASSEAGGGTGGTGELFF.